This T cell receptor beta chain was documented in a study of blood T cell repertoires in COVID-19. Study information: The United States, Italy and Spain provided the acute and convalescent COVID-19 samples. Sample material is recorded as cDNA or gDNA derived from T cells, B-cell-depleted T cells, or PBMCs.

The CDR3 spans 16 residues. The germline V gene encodes CDR1 MDHEN and CDR2 SYDVKM. The trim removed 5 bases at V and 4 bases at J, leaving 11 bases unmatched. As handled by the study authors: Quantification of nucleated cells was approximated via reference gene primer amplification. TCRdb's copy holds only in-frame clones and misses some; the assay was immunoSEQ multiplex PCR. For V, J and clone size, that table is used; D and trimming come from the DNA. This sample yields under 150,000 clones, of which approximately 81% are seen a single time; around 4.1% belongs to the top ten. The genes are TRBV28 and TRBJ2-7; 10 bases fit TRBD1. The source material was peripheral blood. This TCR was sampled from a woman over 75 with acute or convalescent COVID-19. The CDR3 nucleotides read TGTGCCAGCAGTCCCCCCGGGACAGGGGCTCTATACGAGCAGTACTTC. Its protein is CASSPPGTGALYEQYF.